Many counts were recorded for the clone carrying this T cell receptor beta chain. Its antigen is still unknown. UMIs and a universal primer site were added when TCR cDNA was made by 5'RACE template switching. From the 5' RACE reads, TCRdb called clonotypes with MiXCR, one entry per CDR3 protein. The sample shows roughly 340,000 distinct CDR3 sequences, around 4.1% of them seen only once. The sample is drawn from a study of T cells after yellow fever vaccination. Study results and limitations: Weaker, the secondary response peaked sooner, at day 5 versus 15. Researchers noted that a small share of clonotypes showed up in both CD4 and CD8 compartments.

Trimming removed 0 bases at V and 5 bases at J, with 12 bases between. This CDR3 spans 15 amino acids. The V gene's germline CDR1 is SGDLS and CDR2 YYNGEE. Sequenced material: PBMCs, taken 5 days after the yellow fever booster vaccination. The sequence came from a man between 18 and 35 years old who received the YFV17D yellow fever vaccine. V gene TRBV9 combines with J gene TRBJ2-1; a weak D match, TRBD1 (5 bases). The CDR3 region is CASSVVQGPNNEQFF. CDR3 sequence (DNA): TGTGCCAGCAGCGTAGTCCAGGGCCCCAACAATGAGCAGTTCTTC.